This is a list of T cell receptor beta chains from one sample in a study of cytomegalovirus exposure and HLA in healthy donors. Repertoires were generated with immunoSEQ multiplex PCR, while TCRdb's copy carries only in-frame clones and drops some. The profile shows fewer than 150,000 clones, about four fifths of them singletons. The sample was PBMCs. The receptors originated from a man in his thirties or forties in good health and CMV-seronegative. Both conserved end residues are part of each CDR3.

j_call | v_call | cdr3_aa
TRBJ2-5 | TRBV6-1 | CASSEDFGAGGLQETQYF
TRBJ1-1 | TRBV6-1 | CASSAIMTGGLTEAFF
TRBJ2-7 | TRBV14 | CASSQEGGQGISEQYF
TRBJ1-1 | TRBV30 | CAWSVRLSGGGDTEAFF
TRBJ2-1 | TRBV28 | CASSLGGLAGGQEQFF
TRBJ2-7 | TRBV7-2 | CASSLSRGQSYEQYF
TRBJ1-5 | TRBV18 | CASSPNEQINSNQPQHF
TRBJ2-5 | TRBV5-1 | CASSTGQGGQETQYF
TRBJ2-7 | TRBV6-1 | CASSGRGLAGRGEQYF
TRBJ2-7 | TRBV2 | CASSDDRSSYEQYF
TRBJ2-1 | TRBV18 | CASSPPPGSPAYNEQFF
TRBJ2-5 | TRBV27 | CASSFLERERVRETQYF
TRBJ1-5 | TRBV6-1 | CASSETGSNQPQHF
TRBJ2-1 | TRBV27 | CASGSREQFF
TRBJ1-2 | TRBV7-2 | CASSLEGYGYTF
TRBJ1-6 | TRBV13 | CASSLNSFYNSPLHF
TRBJ2-3 | TRBV20-1 | CSAPNPDTQYF
TRBJ1-3 | TRBV6-5 | CATLGGESGNTIYF
TRBJ2-1 | TRBV27 | CASSPSAVGSYNEQFF
TRBJ1-1 | TRBV5-6 | CASSLSQGLPEAFF
TRBJ2-1 | TRBV5-1 | CASSFGDRGSYNEQFF
TRBJ2-7 | TRBV6-1 | CASSERGGAGASWQYF
TRBJ2-7 | TRBV5-1 | CASSTGQGPYEQYF